This T cell receptor (beta chain) derives from a study of T cell responses to AZD1222 COVID-19 vaccine. Overall study results and limits: Across the whole spike, CD4 TCRs peaked at regions 160-218 and 743-854. Among AZD1222 vaccinees, only six were seropositive at baseline. Spike-specific TCR breadth rose after two AZD1222 doses, and depth rose as well. The study reported that nearly half of spike-specific TCRs target unmutated variant regions.

This table comes from immunoSEQ multiplex PCR, and its TCRdb copy is limited to in-frame clones, with some not included. The sample includes around 80,000 clones, 70% to 90% of them seen just once. As regards this clone: Its specificity is not known.

Trimming left V 8 bases short and J 7 bases short, with 8 bases between. The CDR3 covers 11 residues. CDR1 is SGHAT, CDR2 FQNNGV, per germline. This chain connects TRBV11-2 to TRBJ2-2, with D unclear. Here the sequenced sample was peripheral blood, taken 28 days after the second AZD1222 dose. This clonotype was sampled from an adult who received the AZD1222 COVID-19 vaccine. CDR3: CASVVDGELFF. CDR3 coding DNA: TGTGCCAGCGTCGTGGACGGGGAGCTGTTTTTT.